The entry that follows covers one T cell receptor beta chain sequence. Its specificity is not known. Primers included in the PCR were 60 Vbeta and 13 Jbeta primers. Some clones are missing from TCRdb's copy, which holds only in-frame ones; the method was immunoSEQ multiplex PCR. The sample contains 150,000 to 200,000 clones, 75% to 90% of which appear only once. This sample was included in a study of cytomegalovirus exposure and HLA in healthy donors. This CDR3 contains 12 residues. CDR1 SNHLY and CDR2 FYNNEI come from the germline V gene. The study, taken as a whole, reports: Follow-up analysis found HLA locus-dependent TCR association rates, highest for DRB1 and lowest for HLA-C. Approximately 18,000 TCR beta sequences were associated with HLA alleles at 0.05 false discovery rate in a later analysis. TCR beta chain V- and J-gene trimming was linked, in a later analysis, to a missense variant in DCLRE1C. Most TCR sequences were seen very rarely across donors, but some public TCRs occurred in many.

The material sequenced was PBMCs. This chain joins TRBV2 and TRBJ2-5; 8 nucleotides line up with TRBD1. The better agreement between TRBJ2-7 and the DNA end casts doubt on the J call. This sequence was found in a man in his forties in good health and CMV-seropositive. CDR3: CASSDRGYEQYF. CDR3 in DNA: TGTGCCAGCAGCGACAGGGGCTACGAGCAGTACTTC.